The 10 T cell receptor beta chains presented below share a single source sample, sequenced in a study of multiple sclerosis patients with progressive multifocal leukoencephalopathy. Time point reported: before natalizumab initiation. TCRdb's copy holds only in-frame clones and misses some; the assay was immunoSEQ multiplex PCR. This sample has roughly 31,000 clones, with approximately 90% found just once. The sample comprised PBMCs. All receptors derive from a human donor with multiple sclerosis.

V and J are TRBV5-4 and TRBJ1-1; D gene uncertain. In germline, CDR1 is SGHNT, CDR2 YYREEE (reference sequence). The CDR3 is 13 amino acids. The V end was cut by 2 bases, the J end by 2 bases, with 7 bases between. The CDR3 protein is CASSFQPNTEAFF. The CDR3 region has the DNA TGTGCCAGCAGCTTCCAACCCAACACTGAAGCTTTCTTT.

CDR3 loop: CASRVRESGEQFF. In nucleotides, the CDR3 is TGTGCCAGCAGGGTGAGGGAGTCAGGTGAGCAGTTCTTC. The chain has TRBV2 and TRBJ2-1; maybe TRBD2 (5 bases). Trimming removed 6 bases at V and 9 bases at J, with 15 bases between. This CDR3 is built from 13 residues. Germline-derived CDR1 and CDR2 are SNHLY and FYNNEI. The full variable domain, completed using reference TRBV2 and TRBJ2-1, is EPEVTQTPSHQVTQMGQEVILRCVPISNHLYFYWYRQILGQKVEFLVSFYNNEISEKSEIFDDQFSVERPDGSNFTLKIRSTKLEDSAMYFCASRVRESGEQFFGPGTRLTVL.

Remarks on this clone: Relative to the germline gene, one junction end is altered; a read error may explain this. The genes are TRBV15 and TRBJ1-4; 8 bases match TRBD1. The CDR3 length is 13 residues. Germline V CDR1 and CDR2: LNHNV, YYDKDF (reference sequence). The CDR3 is CATSRGLDEKLFF. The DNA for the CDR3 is TGTGCCACTAGCAGGGGGCTTGATGAAAAACTGTTTTTT.

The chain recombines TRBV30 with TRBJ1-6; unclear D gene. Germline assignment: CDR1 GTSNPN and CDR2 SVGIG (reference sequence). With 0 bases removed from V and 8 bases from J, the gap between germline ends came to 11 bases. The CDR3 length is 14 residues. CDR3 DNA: TGTGCCTGGAGTGTAACGGCACGATATTCACCCCTCCACTTT. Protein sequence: CAWSVTARYSPLHF.

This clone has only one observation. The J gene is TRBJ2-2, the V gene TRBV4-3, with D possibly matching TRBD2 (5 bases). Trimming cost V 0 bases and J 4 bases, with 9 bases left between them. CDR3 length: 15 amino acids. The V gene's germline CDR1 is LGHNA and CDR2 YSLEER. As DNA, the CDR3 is TGCGCCAGCAGCCAAGAAGGGAGCCCCACCGGGGAGCTGTTTTTT. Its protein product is CASSQEGSPTGELFF.

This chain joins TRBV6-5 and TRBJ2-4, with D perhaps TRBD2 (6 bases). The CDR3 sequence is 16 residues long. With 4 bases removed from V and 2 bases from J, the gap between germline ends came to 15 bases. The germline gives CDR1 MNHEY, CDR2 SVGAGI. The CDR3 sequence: CASSSPSATPKNIQYF. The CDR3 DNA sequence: TGTGCCAGCAGTTCCCCTAGCGCGACTCCCAAAAACATTCAGTACTTC.

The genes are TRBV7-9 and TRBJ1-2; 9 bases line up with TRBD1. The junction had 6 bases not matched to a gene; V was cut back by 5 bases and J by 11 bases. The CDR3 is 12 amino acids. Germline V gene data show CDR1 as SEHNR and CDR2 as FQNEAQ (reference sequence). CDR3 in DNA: TGTGCCAGCAGCGACACGGACAGGGGATACACCTTC. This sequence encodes CASSDTDRGYTF.

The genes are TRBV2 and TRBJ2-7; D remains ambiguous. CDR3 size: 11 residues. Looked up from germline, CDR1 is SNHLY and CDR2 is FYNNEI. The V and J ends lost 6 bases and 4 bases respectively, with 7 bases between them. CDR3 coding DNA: TGTGCCAGCAGAGACTTTTACGAGCAGTACTTC. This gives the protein CASRDFYEQYF.

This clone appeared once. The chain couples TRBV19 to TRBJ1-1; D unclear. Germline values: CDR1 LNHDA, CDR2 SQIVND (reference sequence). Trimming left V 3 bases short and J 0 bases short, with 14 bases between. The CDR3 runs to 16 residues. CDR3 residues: CASSIPSGGLNTEAFF. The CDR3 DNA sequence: TGTGCCAGTAGTATCCCCTCGGGCGGGCTGAACACTGAAGCTTTCTTT.

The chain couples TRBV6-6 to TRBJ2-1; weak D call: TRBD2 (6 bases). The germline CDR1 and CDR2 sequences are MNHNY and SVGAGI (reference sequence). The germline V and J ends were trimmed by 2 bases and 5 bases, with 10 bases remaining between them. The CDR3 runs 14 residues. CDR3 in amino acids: CASSYGGVHNEQFF. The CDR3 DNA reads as TGTGCCAGCAGTTACGGCGGGGTCCACAATGAGCAGTTCTTC.